The entry below gives a single T cell receptor beta chain sequence along with its context. Germline V gives CDR1 SGHVS, CDR2 FQNEAQ. Trimming pared 7 bases from V and 1 base from J, leaving 10 bases between. This CDR3 spans 13 amino acids. In the authors' methods: Reference gene primer amplification yielded estimated nucleated cell counts. TCRdb's table, derived via immunoSEQ multiplex PCR, lists solely in-frame clones and lacks some. The V and J calls and clone size were taken over from that table, and D and trimming were inferred from the DNA. This table holds approximately 130,000 clones, around four fifths found once. These data originate in a study of blood T cell repertoires in COVID-19. Study-wide background: Material from acute and convalescent COVID-19 was sourced from the United States, Italy and Spain. T cells, B-cell-depleted T cells, or PBMCs provided the cDNA or gDNA that served as material.

The chain employs TRBV7-8 and TRBJ1-2, with D tentatively TRBD1 (5 bases). The source is a human donor in a cohort sampled during active COVID-19. Sequencing was performed on peripheral blood. The CDR3 nucleotides are TGTGCCAGCACGTTAGACAGTAACTATGGCTACACCTTC. It translates to CASTLDSNYGYTF.